The present TCR beta chain was sequenced within a study of human T cells and chemical hapten exposure. Study-wide background: TCR yields per sample varied, mainly owing to small pooled library volume differences.

The library gave individual cDNA molecules unique molecular identifiers. Authors' processing steps: Sampled TCR counts reached a median of roughly 98,000 per sample, with values ranging from about 23,224 to 700,000. MiXCR, applied by TCRdb to the RACE reads, yields one record per CDR3 protein. In this record, the V and J calls reflect TCRdb's handling and not the investigators' own analysis. The profile covers more than 70,000 distinct CDR3 sequences, with about 8.7% appearing a single time and about 3.1% taken by the ten largest. In this sample, this clonotype turned up a few times. Its antigen remains unidentified. Between the trimmed V and J ends, which lost 6 bases and 7 bases, there was a span of 13 bases. CDR1 and CDR2 (germline): MNHEY, SMNVEV (reference sequence). This CDR3 region has 13 residues. Study results and caveats: Sensitizing to DPC left TCRs with a frequency above 1 in 1000 unaltered.

The sample's time point: healthy volunteer bleed at 2 weeks. The starting material, unfractionated whole blood, was used for total RNA extraction. V gene TRBV27 combines with J gene TRBJ1-5, with D perhaps matching TRBD1 (5 bases). The sequenced material came from whole blood. The receptor was derived from a female donor in good health. Some clones in this sample may be carry-over from other donors' samples. In DNA form, the CDR3 reads TGTGCCAGCAGCTGGGACCTGGAGCAGCCCCAGCATTTT. Residues: CASSWDLEQPQHF.